Listed below are T cell receptor beta chains from one sample, sequenced in a study of CD8 T cells in ankylosing spondylitis. TCRdb called the 5' RACE reads again in MiXCR, with one record for every CDR3 protein. In the table there are under 450,000 distinct CDR3 sequences, roughly 15% of which are singletons. The sample consisted of blood, either unsorted or a sorted T cell fraction (not recorded which). Receptors originate from a male donor with ankylosing spondylitis. Both conserved end residues are part of each CDR3. The D gene is left open where the match is weak. A row's size may be missing; if present it is once, few, many or a size class.

clone size: many
CDR3 length: 16
V gene: TRBV7-2
D gene: TRBD2
J gene: TRBJ2-1
CDR3 DNA: TGTGCCAGCAGCCGTCGACTAGCGGGGGGGTACAATGAGCAGTTCTTC
CDR3 protein: CASSRRLAGGYNEQFF

clone size: few
CDR3 length: 16
V gene: TRBV12-3/TRBV12-4
D gene: TRBD1
J gene: TRBJ1-3
CDR3 DNA: TGTGCCAGCAGCAGCTTCGGACAGGCCTCTGGAAACACCATATATTTT
CDR3 protein: CASSSFGQASGNTIYF

clone size: NA
CDR3 length: 14
V gene: TRBV2
D gene: NA
J gene: TRBJ2-1
CDR3 DNA: TGTGCCAGCAGGGACAGCATATCCTACAATGAGCAGTTCTTC
CDR3 protein: CASRDSISYNEQFF

clone size: NA
CDR3 length: 13
V gene: TRBV20-1
D gene: TRBD2
J gene: TRBJ2-1
CDR3 DNA: TGCACAGGGGGACTAGCGGGAGTGGATGAGCAGTTCTTC
CDR3 protein: CTGGLAGVDEQFF

clone size: NA
CDR3 length: 14
V gene: TRBV15
D gene: TRBD1
J gene: TRBJ1-2
CDR3 DNA: TGTGCCACCAGCAGAGTCGGACAGGGGGGCGGCTACACCTTC
CDR3 protein: CATSRVGQGGGYTF

clone size: NA
CDR3 length: 13
V gene: TRBV18
D gene: NA
J gene: TRBJ1-1
CDR3 DNA: TGTGCCAGCTCACCACCACGGGAGGTTGAAGCTTTCTTT
CDR3 protein: CASSPPREVEAFF

clone size: NA
CDR3 length: 12
V gene: TRBV24-1
D gene: NA
J gene: TRBJ2-1
CDR3 DNA: TGTGCCACCAGTGACCCGGACAGAGAGCAGTTCTTC
CDR3 protein: CATSDPDREQFF

clone size: NA
CDR3 length: 16
V gene: TRBV3-1
D gene: NA
J gene: TRBJ2-3
CDR3 DNA: TGTGCCAGCAGCCAAGATTCAGGTCTGAGCGCAGATACGCAGTATTTT
CDR3 protein: CASSQDSGLSADTQYF

clone size: few
CDR3 length: 13
V gene: TRBV5-1
D gene: NA
J gene: TRBJ1-2
CDR3 DNA: TGCGCCAGCAGCTTGGTATCTAACTATGGCTACACCTTC
CDR3 protein: CASSLVSNYGYTF

clone size: many
CDR3 length: 15
V gene: TRBV6-1
D gene: NA
J gene: TRBJ1-1
CDR3 DNA: TGTGCCAGCAGCCGAATCGGGGGCGGCTACGCTGAAGCTTTCTTT
CDR3 protein: CASSRIGGGYAEAFF

clone size: many
CDR3 length: 17
V gene: TRBV10-2
D gene: TRBD2
J gene: TRBJ2-4
CDR3 DNA: TGCGCCAGCACCCCGGGACTAGCGGTAACAGCCAAAAACATTCAGTACTTC
CDR3 protein: CASTPGLAVTAKNIQYF

clone size: NA
CDR3 length: 14
V gene: TRBV3-1
D gene: NA
J gene: TRBJ1-6
CDR3 DNA: TGTGCCAGCAGCCCGGACAGACCGGATTCACCCCTCCACTTT
CDR3 protein: CASSPDRPDSPLHF

clone size: NA
CDR3 length: 13
V gene: TRBV5-1
D gene: NA
J gene: TRBJ1-4
CDR3 DNA: TGCGCCAGCAGCTTGGGTCCGGGGGAAAAACTGTTTTTT
CDR3 protein: CASSLGPGEKLFF

clone size: few
CDR3 length: 16
V gene: TRBV7-2
D gene: TRBD2
J gene: TRBJ2-1
CDR3 DNA: TGTGCCAGCAGCTTAGGGCTAGCGGCCCGATACAATGAGCAGTTCTTC
CDR3 protein: CASSLGLAARYNEQFF

clone size: NA
CDR3 length: 14
V gene: TRBV16
D gene: NA
J gene: TRBJ1-5
CDR3 DNA: TGTGCCAGCAGCCAATCTGGCGGAAATCAGCCCCGGCATTTT
CDR3 protein: CASSQSGGNQPRHF

clone size: NA
CDR3 length: 15
V gene: TRBV20-1
D gene: TRBD2
J gene: TRBJ2-1
CDR3 DNA: TGCAGTGCTAGCCCCGGGCGGGAGGGGTACAATGAGCAGTTCTTC
CDR3 protein: CSASPGREGYNEQFF

clone size: NA
CDR3 length: 13
V gene: TRBV6-1
D gene: NA
J gene: TRBJ2-7
CDR3 DNA: TGTGCCAGCAGCCAAGGGGGGGGAAACGAGCAGTACTTC
CDR3 protein: CASSQGGGNEQYF

clone size: few
CDR3 length: 18
V gene: TRBV5-1
D gene: TRBD2
J gene: TRBJ2-3
CDR3 DNA: TGCGCCAGCAGCTTCTCCGTCGGACTAGCGGGGGGCACAGATACGCAGTATTTT
CDR3 protein: CASSFSVGLAGGTDTQYF

clone size: few
CDR3 length: 13
V gene: TRBV7-9
D gene: TRBD1
J gene: TRBJ2-7
CDR3 DNA: TGTGCCAGCAGGCGACAGGGGTCCTACGAGCAGTACTTC
CDR3 protein: CASRRQGSYEQYF

clone size: few
CDR3 length: 14
V gene: TRBV2
D gene: TRBD2
J gene: TRBJ2-3
CDR3 DNA: TGTGCCAGCAAGGCGGGAGGTATCACAGATACGCAGTATTTT
CDR3 protein: CASKAGGITDTQYF

clone size: NA
CDR3 length: 13
V gene: TRBV5-1
D gene: TRBD1
J gene: TRBJ2-5
CDR3 DNA: TGCGCCAGCAGCTGGGGACAGGGTGAGACCCAGTACTTC
CDR3 protein: CASSWGQGETQYF

clone size: few
CDR3 length: 14
V gene: TRBV29-1
D gene: TRBD1
J gene: TRBJ2-7
CDR3 DNA: TGCAGCGTTGCCCCGGGACAGGGGTTTTACGAGCAGTACTTC
CDR3 protein: CSVAPGQGFYEQYF

clone size: few
CDR3 length: 15
V gene: TRBV11-1
D gene: TRBD2
J gene: TRBJ2-1
CDR3 DNA: TGTGCCAGCAGCACACAGACTAGCGGGAGGGATGAGCAGTTCTTC
CDR3 protein: CASSTQTSGRDEQFF

clone size: few
CDR3 length: 16
V gene: TRBV11-1
D gene: NA
J gene: TRBJ2-2
CDR3 DNA: TGTGCCAGCAGCCTCCCGATCGGGAGACTGGCCGGGGAGCTGTTTTTT
CDR3 protein: CASSLPIGRLAGELFF

clone size: few
CDR3 length: 13
V gene: TRBV2
D gene: NA
J gene: TRBJ1-1
CDR3 DNA: TGTGCCAGCAGACACAAAACGAACACTGAAGCTTTCTTT
CDR3 protein: CASRHKTNTEAFF

clone size: NA
CDR3 length: 14
V gene: TRBV18
D gene: NA
J gene: TRBJ1-1
CDR3 DNA: TGTGCCAGCTCACCGCAAAGCCCGGTAACTGAAGCTTTCTTT
CDR3 protein: CASSPQSPVTEAFF

clone size: NA
CDR3 length: 20
V gene: TRBV20-1
D gene: TRBD1
J gene: TRBJ2-1
CDR3 DNA: TGCAGTGCTAGAGATGGGGCCAACCGGGACAGGTTAACTCGATACAATGAGCAGTTCTTC
CDR3 protein: CSARDGANRDRLTRYNEQFF